The 26 T cell receptor beta chains reported below all come from one sample, sequenced in a study of blood T cell repertoires in COVID-19. Only in-frame clones appear in the TCRdb table, and some are missing; sequencing was by immunoSEQ multiplex PCR. The sample has 140,000 to 150,000 clones; around four fifths are singletons. Sequencing used peripheral blood. The source is a woman in her thirties or forties with active or convalescent COVID-19.

V usage is TRBV11-2 and J usage is TRBJ2-7, with 7 bases aligning to TRBD1. This CDR3 region has 14 residues. Trimming cost V 5 bases and J 7 bases; bases outside gene matches: 11. Germline V gene lookup returns CDR1 SGHAT and CDR2 FQNNGV. CDR3 in DNA: TGTGCCAGCAGCAGTTTCACAGGGGAAGGGGAGCAGTACTTC. Translation gives CASSSFTGEGEQYF.

V gene TRBV6-6 combines with J gene TRBJ1-2; 7 bases are a match to TRBD1. The CDR3 loop spans 14 amino acids. V lost 5 bases, J lost 4 bases, and 7 bases stayed unmatched. Per the germline V gene, CDR1 is MNHNY and CDR2 is SVGAGI (reference sequence). CDR3 sequence (DNA): TGTGCCAGCAGTGACACAGGGGATTTCTATGGCTACACCTTC. Amino acid sequence: CASSDTGDFYGYTF.

This clone has ten or more counts. The gene calls are TRBV15 and TRBJ2-2, with D tentatively TRBD2 (6 bases). With 5 bases removed from V and 3 bases from J, the gap between germline ends came to 13 bases. This CDR3 comprises 15 residues. CDR1 is LNHNV, CDR2 YYDKDF, per germline (reference sequence). The CDR3 here is CATSYPGGDTGELFF. CDR3 in DNA: TGTGCCACCAGCTACCCCGGCGGGGACACCGGGGAGCTGTTTTTT.

This chain joins TRBV15 and TRBJ1-4, with D maybe TRBD1 (6 bases). Germline CDR1 LNHNV, CDR2 YYDKDF (reference sequence). V shed 2 bases and J shed 7 bases, with 23 bases lying between them. This CDR3 spans 18 amino acids. This chain's CDR3 is CATSRYPPPDRLGEKLFF. CDR3 DNA sequence: TGTGCCACCAGCAGATACCCCCCCCCTGACAGGCTTGGTGAAAAACTGTTTTTT. Together with reference TRBV15 and TRBJ1-4, the CDR3 gives the full variable domain: DAMVIQNPRYQVTQFGKPVTLSCSQTLNHNVMYWYQQKSSQAPKLLFHYYDKDFNNEADTPDNFQSRRPNTSFCFLDIRSPGLGDTAMYLCATSRYPPPDRLGEKLFFGSGTQLSVL.

The chain uses TRBV29-1 and TRBJ1-1, with D possibly TRBD1 on 6 matching bases. The CDR3 extends over 13 amino acids. Germline CDR1 is SQVTM and CDR2 is ANQGSEA. For the CDR3, the DNA is TGCAGTCCGAAACCCAGGGGAGACACTGAAGCTTTCTTT. Its translation: CSPKPRGDTEAFF.

The chain carries TRBV4-3 and TRBJ1-1; tentative D call: TRBD1 (5 bases). The CDR3 extends over 15 amino acids. Trimming stripped 0 bases from V and 2 bases from J, with 10 bases between. CDR1 is LGHNA and CDR2 is YSLEER in the germline V gene. CDR3 sequence: CASSQEARVNTEAFF. For the CDR3, the DNA is TGCGCCAGCAGCCAAGAGGCCAGGGTCAACACTGAAGCTTTCTTT.

The chain combines TRBV11-3 with TRBJ2-7; 10 bases map to TRBD1. In germline, CDR1 is SGHNT, CDR2 YENEEA. The CDR3 is 14 amino acids. V was clipped by 5 bases and J by 7 bases; unmatched bases: 8. The CDR3 region has the DNA TGTGCCAGCAGCGGCAGACAGGGGGCGAGGGAGCAGTACTTC. It codes for CASSGRQGAREQYF. Full variable domain (missing parts from reference TRBV11-3 and TRBJ2-7): EAGVVQSPRYKIIEKKQPVAFWCNPISGHNTLYWYLQNLGQGPELLIRYENEEAVDDSQLPKDRFSAERLKGVDSTLKIQPAELGDSAVYLCASSGRQGAREQYFGPGTRLTVT.

This rearrangement joins TRBV12-3 or TRBV12-4 to TRBJ1-5; no firm D call. This CDR3 has 12 residues. The ends were cut back, 6 bases at V and 9 bases at J, with 12 bases in the middle. The CDR3 loop is CASRDPSGPQHF. The CDR3 bases are TGTGCCAGCAGGGATCCATCGGGGCCCCAGCATTTT.

The chain combines TRBV9 with TRBJ1-1; a weak D match, TRBD1 (5 bases). The CDR3 contains 15 residues. Trimming stripped 0 bases from V and 0 bases from J, with 9 bases between. Germline CDR1 reads SGDLS; CDR2 reads YYNGEE. The CDR3 sequence is CASSVVGGMNTEAFF. DNA of the CDR3: TGTGCCAGCAGCGTAGTTGGGGGGATGAACACTGAAGCTTTCTTT.

The chain uses TRBV3-1 (or the pseudogene TRBV3-2) and TRBJ1-2, with D perhaps matching TRBD1 (5 bases). The CDR3 sequence is 13 residues long. Trimming removed 6 bases from V and 3 bases from J, with 11 bases in between. Germline V gives CDR1 LGHDT, CDR2 YNNKEL (reference sequence). CDR3 DNA sequence: TGTGCCAGCAGAGGAACAGGTTACTATGGCTACACCTTC. It translates to CASRGTGYYGYTF.

The chain couples TRBV5-1 to TRBJ2-4; a weak D match, TRBD1 (6 bases). Germline V gives CDR1 SGHRS, CDR2 YFSETQ. The CDR3 consists of 16 residues. V lost 3 bases and J lost 0, with 13 bases in between. CDR3 DNA sequence: TGCGCCAGCAGCTCCGGACAGCCTAAAGCCAAAAACATTCAGTACTTC. Translated: CASSSGQPKAKNIQYF.

The chain uses TRBV6-6 and TRBJ1-1, with D possibly matching TRBD1 (5 bases). The CDR3 has 13 residues. The germline CDR1 and CDR2 sequences are MNHNY and SVGAGI (reference sequence). V lost 2 bases and J 1 base, leaving 5 bases between the germline ends. In DNA, the CDR3 is TGTGCCAGCAGTTACACAGGGAACACTGAAGCTTTCTTT. This codes for CASSYTGNTEAFF.

The chain links TRBV11-3 to TRBJ2-1; 10 bases align to TRBD1. CDR3 length equals 16 residues. Germline V gene sequence: CDR1 SGHNT, CDR2 YENEEA. The V segment lost 0 bases and the J segment 8 bases; nucleotides outside the gene matches: 7. This chain's CDR3 is CASSLDAGTGDHEQFF. Here the CDR3 DNA reads TGTGCCAGCAGCTTAGATGCTGGGACAGGGGACCATGAGCAGTTCTTC.

This sequence joins TRBV6-5 and TRBJ2-1; 12 bases map to TRBD1. Germline V lookup: CDR1 MNHEY, CDR2 SVGAGI. The J segment lost 9 bases and the V segment lost 7 bases, leaving 10 bases of the junction unmatched. This CDR3 has 15 amino acids. The CDR3 reads CASKRGGQGAGEQFF. CDR3 sequence (DNA): TGTGCCAGCAAAAGGGGGGGACAGGGGGCCGGTGAGCAGTTCTTC.

This clone was counted between two and nine times. For the CDR3, the DNA is TGTGCCAGCAGCCCCCGACAGGGGGCGCGGACTGAAGCTTTCTTT. Translated, it gives CASSPRQGARTEAFF. The J gene is TRBJ1-1, the V gene TRBV7-9; TRBD1 matches 10 bases. Unmatched junction bases numbered 8, after V lost 5 bases and J lost 5 bases. The CDR3 totals 15 residues. The germline V gene has CDR1 SEHNR and CDR2 FQNEAQ (reference sequence).

The chain employs TRBV5-1 and TRBJ1-1; D is undetermined. The CDR3 spans 13 residues. Deletions cut 3 bases from V and 4 bases from J, with 10 bases between. The germline gives CDR1 SGHRS, CDR2 YFSETQ. In DNA, the CDR3 is TGCGCCAGCAGCTCCTGGTCGGGCACTGAAGCTTTCTTT. It yields the protein CASSSWSGTEAFF.

The rearrangement uses TRBV28 and TRBJ1-6, with 8 bases lining up with TRBD1. In germline, CDR1 is MDHEN, CDR2 SYDVKM. The CDR3 covers 15 residues. V lost 6 bases, J lost 9 bases, and 10 bases stayed unmatched. The CDR3 region is CASSKGGTGRSPLHF. The CDR3 DNA sequence: TGTGCCAGCAGCAAAGGAGGGACAGGTCGTTCACCCCTCCACTTT. Using reference TRBV28 and TRBJ1-6 for the parts outside the CDR3, the full variable domain is DVKVTQSSRYLVKRTGEKVFLECVQDMDHENMFWYRQDPGLGLRLIYFSYDVKMKEKGDIPEGYSVSREKKERFSLILESASTNQTSMYLCASSKGGTGRSPLHFGNGTRLTVT.

A note on this clone: Other DNA sequences in the sample encode the same CDR3. The chain combines TRBV24-1 with TRBJ2-2; D gene unclear. CDR1 KGHDR and CDR2 SFDVKD come from the germline V gene. This CDR3 contains 15 residues. V lost 3 bases, J lost 3 bases, and 10 bases lay in between. The CDR3 DNA reads TGTGCCACCAGTGATCCTACCCGATACACCGGGGAGCTGTTTTTT. Translated, it gives CATSDPTRYTGELFF.

V is TRBV5-1 and J is TRBJ2-1; TRBD2 aligns across 8 bases. V was pared by 4 bases and J by 7 bases, with 13 bases of the junction left unmatched. CDR1 and CDR2 (germline): SGHRS, YFSETQ. This CDR3 comprises 16 residues. DNA for the CDR3: TGCGCCAGCAGCCACTCGAGAGCGGGAGCCGCTAATGAGCAGTTCTTC. It specifies CASSHSRAGAANEQFF.

This clone has just one count. V gene TRBV4-2 combines with J gene TRBJ2-1; 10 nucleotides align to TRBD2. This CDR3 spans 18 amino acids. V lost 0 bases to trimming and J lost 4 bases; unmatched junction nucleotides: 9. From germline, CDR1 is LGHNA and CDR2 YNFKEQ. CDR3 in DNA: TGTGCCAGCAGCCAAGATGGTCTAGCGGGGGCCTCGTACAATGAGCAGTTCTTC. This translates into CASSQDGLAGASYNEQFF.

The chain links TRBV27 to TRBJ1-2, with 7 bases aligning to TRBD1. The CDR3 is 14 amino acids. V trimming: 6 bases; J trimming: 5 bases; junction bases outside the gene matches: 9. The germline V gene encodes CDR1 MNHEY and CDR2 SMNVEV (reference sequence). CDR3 region: CASSSALTGYGYTF. The CDR3 DNA follows: TGTGCCAGCAGCTCAGCCCTGACAGGGTATGGCTACACCTTC.

The chain links TRBV27 to TRBJ2-3; D perhaps matches TRBD1 (5 bases). This CDR3 has 14 amino acids. CDR1 is MNHEY, CDR2 SMNVEV, per germline (reference sequence). Trimming pared 0 bases from V and 7 bases from J, leaving 11 bases between. CDR3 coding DNA: TGTGCCAGCAGTTTATCGTACCAGGGATATACGCAGTATTTT. Its protein product is CASSLSYQGYTQYF.

The chain is built from TRBV2 and TRBJ2-2; D is perhaps TRBD1 (5 bases). The CDR3 is made up of 15 amino acids. V lost 0 bases, J lost 6 bases, and 11 bases lay in between. Germline lookup yields CDR1 SNHLY and CDR2 FYNNEI. The CDR3 bases are TGTGCCAGCAGTGAAGCAGGGGTATCGGCCGGGGAGCTGTTTTTT. Protein: CASSEAGVSAGELFF.

The rearrangement links TRBV19 to TRBJ1-3, with 8 bases that match TRBD1. Per the germline V gene, CDR1 is LNHDA and CDR2 is SQIVND (reference sequence). J gave up 0 bases and V 6 bases, and 7 bases lay outside the gene matches. CDR3 length: 16 residues. CDR3 DNA sequence: TGTGCCAGTAGCCCGGGACAGGTCGACTCTGGAAACACCATATATTTT. Translating it yields CASSPGQVDSGNTIYF.

CDR3 in DNA: TGTGCCAGCAGCTTAGCTTGGCTAGCGGGAGTCTACGAGCAGTACTTC. Its translation is CASSLAWLAGVYEQYF. This chain links TRBV7-9 with TRBJ2-7; 10 bases are a match to TRBD2. The CDR3 totals 16 residues. From germline, CDR1 is SEHNR and CDR2 FQNEAQ (reference sequence). V lost 0 bases, J lost 3 bases, and 5 bases stayed unmatched.

The rearrangement links TRBV4-1 to TRBJ2-2; TRBD2 aligns across 8 bases. The trim removed 3 bases at V and 3 bases at J, leaving 18 bases unmatched. This CDR3 has 20 amino acids. Germline values: CDR1 MGHRA, CDR2 YSYEKL. CDR3 DNA sequence: TGCGCCAGCAGCCACAAGGGTGGTAGCGGGACAATTTTGGACACCGGGGAGCTGTTTTTT. This codes for CASSHKGGSGTILDTGELFF.